This passage covers 20 T cell receptor beta chains from one sample sequenced in a study of blood T cell repertoires in COVID-19. Libraries were prepared by immunoSEQ multiplex PCR; TCRdb keeps only in-frame clonotypes and omits some of them. The data show around 150,000 clones, 82% seen once. The sample taken for sequencing was peripheral blood. The receptor set was obtained from a woman of 80 years or more with acute or convalescent COVID-19.

The rearrangement links TRBV20-1 to TRBJ2-7; 9 bases agree with TRBD2. J lost 3 bases, V lost 3 bases, and 6 bases had no gene match. CDR3 length: 14 amino acids. Germline CDR1 is DFQATT and CDR2 is SNEGSKA (reference sequence). Written as DNA, the CDR3 is TGCAGTGCTAGTGCAAGCGGGAGGCGCTACGAGCAGTACTTC. It is translated as CSASASGRRYEQYF.

V usage is TRBV6-5 and J usage is TRBJ2-1; D is unclear. The CDR3 has 15 residues. Trimming cost V 6 bases and J 0 bases, with 12 bases left between them. From germline, CDR1 is MNHEY and CDR2 SVGAGI. CDR3 residues: CASSADWSSYNEQFF. The CDR3 DNA sequence: TGTGCCAGCAGCGCCGACTGGAGCTCCTACAATGAGCAGTTCTTC.

The chain uses TRBV6-2 or TRBV6-3 and TRBJ1-1; unclear D gene. V was trimmed by 5 bases and J by 1 base, leaving 14 bases between them. The CDR3 is 15 residues long. Germline loops: CDR1 MNHEY, CDR2 SVGEGT. The CDR3 bases are TGTGCCAGCAGTCGCGAACGCTTAAGGAACACTGAAGCTTTCTTT. Its translation is CASSRERLRNTEAFF.

V and J are TRBV4-1 and TRBJ2-2; D is unresolved. V was pared by 4 bases and J by 5 bases, with 11 bases between. The V gene's germline CDR1 is MGHRA and CDR2 YSYEKL. This CDR3 contains 14 residues. The CDR3 bases are TGCGCCAGCAGCCTTTTGAGTATTACCGGGGAGCTGTTTTTT. As protein: CASSLLSITGELFF.

J is TRBJ1-3 and V is TRBV2; 8 bases fit TRBD1. Trimming cost V 0 bases and J 4 bases; bases outside gene matches: 2. Germline values: CDR1 SNHLY, CDR2 FYNNEI. This CDR3 contains 15 residues. Here the CDR3 DNA reads TGTGCCAGCAGTGAAGCGCGGACAGGGGGAAACACCATATATTTT. This sequence encodes CASSEARTGGNTIYF.

This sequence joins TRBV11-2 and TRBJ1-1; 8 nucleotides line up with TRBD1. Germline V gives CDR1 SGHAT, CDR2 FQNNGV. Unmatched junction bases numbered 9, after V lost 1 base and J lost 2 bases. The CDR3 length is 17 residues. The CDR3 DNA reads as TGTGCCAGCAGCTTAGGGGCAGGGGGCGAGGTAAACACTGAAGCTTTCTTT. It encodes CASSLGAGGEVNTEAFF.

Here the CDR3 DNA reads TGTGCCAGCCGGACCGGGGGGCGGGCTCTTCACAATGAGCAGTTCTTC. Translated, it gives CASRTGGRALHNEQFF. The rearrangement joins TRBV19 to TRBJ2-1, with TRBD2 as a possible D gene (7 bases). V was shortened by 9 bases and J by 5 bases, with 23 bases between the two germline ends. The CDR3 has 16 residues. Germline V gene lookup returns CDR1 LNHDA and CDR2 SQIVND (reference sequence).

The chain combines TRBV20-1 with TRBJ2-1, with a possible D match to TRBD2 (5 bases). CDR3 length equals 12 residues. The germline gives CDR1 DFQATT, CDR2 SNEGSKA (reference sequence). The V end lost 3 bases, the J end lost 8 bases, and 11 bases lay between the germline ends. The CDR3 bases are TGCAGTGCTAGTAGGGAGATGCATGAGCAGTTCTTC. This translates into CSASREMHEQFF.

V usage is TRBV11-3 and J usage is TRBJ1-2; TRBD1 is a possible D gene (6 bases). Germline CDR1 reads SGHNT; CDR2 reads YENEEA. The V end lost 5 bases, the J end lost 4 bases, and 20 bases lay between the germline ends. This CDR3 has 16 amino acids. The CDR3 sequence: CASSPGDPGERYGYTF. DNA for the CDR3: TGTGCCAGCAGCCCAGGGGACCCTGGGGAACGCTATGGCTACACCTTC.

The chain is built from TRBV15 and TRBJ2-1; TRBD1 might be the D (5 bases). CDR3 length equals 15 residues. The germline V and J ends were trimmed by 0 bases and 2 bases, with 8 bases remaining between them. Germline V gives CDR1 LNHNV, CDR2 YYDKDF (reference sequence). The CDR3 DNA reads as TGTGCCACCAGCAGAGACAGGGCCCCCTACAATGAGCAGTTCTTC. This translates into CATSRDRAPYNEQFF.

The chain links TRBV9 to TRBJ2-7; D unclear. With 2 bases removed from V and 4 bases from J, the gap between germline ends came to 7 bases. Germline V CDR1 and CDR2: SGDLS, YYNGEE. CDR3 size: 12 residues. The CDR3 protein is CASSVTDYEQYF. In nucleotides, the CDR3 is TGTGCCAGCAGCGTTACAGATTACGAGCAGTACTTC.

V usage is TRBV27 and J usage is TRBJ1-6, with no clear D. Trimming cost V 5 bases and J 5 bases, with 10 bases left between them. Germline CDR1 MNHEY, CDR2 SMNVEV (reference sequence). This CDR3 is built from 14 residues. CDR3 sequence (DNA): TGTGCCAGCAGTCCTCCAACGGATAATTCACCCCTCCACTTT. This sequence encodes CASSPPTDNSPLHF.

In this sample, this clone turned up a few times. As DNA, the CDR3 is TGTGCCATCAGCAAATCGTCCGGGACCTACGAGCAGTACTTC. Translation gives CAISKSSGTYEQYF. The V call is TRBV10-3, the J call TRBJ2-7; maybe TRBD2 (5 bases). The V end was cut by 6 bases, the J end by 2 bases, with 14 bases between. The CDR3 runs 14 residues. Germline values: CDR1 ENHRY, CDR2 SYGVKD.

This clone is a singleton in its sample. CDR3 residues: CASSLIGGQETQYF. In DNA, the CDR3 is TGTGCCAGCAGCCTTATCGGGGGGCAGGAGACCCAGTACTTC. V gene TRBV7-7 combines with J gene TRBJ2-5; D may be TRBD2 (7 bases). V gave up 5 bases and J gave up 5 bases, with 15 bases separating them. This CDR3 is built from 14 residues. Per germline, CDR1 SSHAT and CDR2 FNYEAQ (reference sequence).

As to this clone: This CDR3 is also generated by other DNA sequences in the sample. The chain has TRBV5-1 and TRBJ2-2, with 9 bases identical to TRBD2. The germline V gene has CDR1 SGHRS and CDR2 YFSETQ. The ends lost 2 bases at V and 2 bases at J; junction bases unmatched: 1. This CDR3 is built from 15 residues. CDR3 in amino acids: CASSLGTSNTGELFF. In nucleotides, the CDR3 is TGCGCCAGCAGCTTAGGGACTAGCAACACCGGGGAGCTGTTTTTT.

This clone was recorded once. V and J are TRBV6-1 and TRBJ1-1; D remains ambiguous. From germline, CDR1 is MNHNS and CDR2 SASEGT. This CDR3 is 14 amino acids long. With 3 bases removed from V and 7 bases from J, the gap between germline ends came to 15 bases. The CDR3 protein is CASSDPTEGREAFF. CDR3 nucleotides: TGTGCCAGCAGTGACCCTACAGAAGGCCGTGAAGCTTTCTTT.

V usage is TRBV14 and J usage is TRBJ1-1; 8 bases line up with TRBD1. J lost 2 bases, V lost 4 bases, and 9 bases had no gene match. The CDR3 totals 16 residues. Germline CDR1 SGHDN, CDR2 FVKESK. DNA of the CDR3: TGTGCCAGCAGCCCTCTAGACAGGGGTCGAAACACTGAAGCTTTCTTT. Its translation is CASSPLDRGRNTEAFF.

This clone has only one observation. The chain joins TRBV18 to TRBJ2-5; 9 nucleotides match TRBD2. V lost 4 bases, J lost 4 bases, and 7 bases stayed unmatched. This CDR3 region has 15 residues. The germline V gene has CDR1 KGHSH and CDR2 LQKENI. The CDR3 DNA is TGTGCCAGCTCACGGGCTAGCGGGATGCGAGAGACCCAGTACTTC. Its translation is CASSRASGMRETQYF. Supplemented by reference TRBV18 and TRBJ2-5, the full variable domain reads NAGVMQNPRHLVRRRGQEARLRCSPMKGHSHVYWYRQLPEEGLKFMVYLQKENIIDESGMPKERFSAEFPKEGPSILRIQQVVRGDSAAYFCASSRASGMRETQYFGPGTRLLVL.

The chain is built from TRBV9 and TRBJ1-2; tentatively, D is TRBD1 (6 bases). Germline CDR1 and CDR2: SGDLS and YYNGEE. The V gene lost 3 bases and the J gene lost 9 bases, with 9 bases spanning the gap. CDR3 size: 11 residues. The CDR3 DNA reads as TGTGCCAGCAGCGCGACAGGTCGCTACACCTTC. It specifies CASSATGRYTF.

J is TRBJ2-7 and V is TRBV5-1; TRBD1 is a possible D gene (6 bases). The V end lost 1 base, the J end lost 4 bases, and 9 bases lay between the germline ends. The CDR3 runs 13 residues. The germline V gene has CDR1 SGHRS and CDR2 YFSETQ. This CDR3 reads CASSLTGQYEQYF. The DNA of the CDR3 is TGCGCCAGCAGCTTGACCGGACAGTACGAGCAGTACTTC. The complete variable domain, with remaining parts taken from reference TRBV5-1 and TRBJ2-7, reads KAGVTQTPRYLIKTRGQQVTLSCSPISGHRSVSWYQQTPGQGLQFLFEYFSETQRNKGNFPGRFSGRQFSNSRSEMNVSTLELGDSALYLCASSLTGQYEQYFGPGTRLTVT.